This TCR beta chain comes out of a study of cytomegalovirus exposure and HLA in healthy donors. Between the trimmed V and J ends, which lost 6 bases and 0 bases, there was a span of 20 bases. Germline loops: CDR1 KGHSH, CDR2 LQKENI. There are 18 residues in the CDR3. Concerning this clone itself: Its specificity is not known.

The study, taken as a whole, reports: Common viral pathogens seemed, in a later analysis, to connect with several of the most significant clusters.

The PCR had 60 Vbeta and 13 Jbeta primers. Measured with immunoSEQ multiplex PCR; TCRdb has only the in-frame clones, and not every one. Of approximately 150,000 clones in the sample, about three quarters were seen once. Source material: PBMCs. This receptor was obtained from a female donor in good health and CMV-seronegative. The chain joins TRBV18 to TRBJ1-4, with D maybe TRBD1 (6 bases). CDR3 DNA sequence: TGTGCCAGCTCCCACTACTCGGACAGATTCGCAACTAATGAAAAACTGTTTTTT. It specifies CASSHYSDRFATNEKLFF.